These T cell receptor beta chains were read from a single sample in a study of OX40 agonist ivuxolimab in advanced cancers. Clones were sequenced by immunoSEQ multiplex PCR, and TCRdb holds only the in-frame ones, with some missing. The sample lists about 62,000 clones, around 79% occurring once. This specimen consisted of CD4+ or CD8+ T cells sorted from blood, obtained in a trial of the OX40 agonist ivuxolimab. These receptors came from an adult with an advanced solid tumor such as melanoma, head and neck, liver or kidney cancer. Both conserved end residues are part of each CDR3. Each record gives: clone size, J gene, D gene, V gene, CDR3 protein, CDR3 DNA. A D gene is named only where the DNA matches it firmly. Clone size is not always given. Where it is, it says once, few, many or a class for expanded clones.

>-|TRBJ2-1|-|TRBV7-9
CASSFIGEQFF
TGTGCCAGCAGCTTCATAGGGGAGCAGTTCTTC
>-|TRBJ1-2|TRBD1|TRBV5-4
CASSPGQARGTYGYTF
TGTGCCAGCAGCCCGGGACAGGCTAGGGGAACCTATGGCTACACCTTC
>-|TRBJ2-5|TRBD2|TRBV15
CATSRDHGLAEPTQETQYF
TGTGCCACCAGCAGAGATCACGGACTAGCGGAACCGACTCAAGAGACCCAGTACTTC
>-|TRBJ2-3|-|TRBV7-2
CASSFETPDTQYF
TGTGCCAGCAGCTTTGAAACCCCAGATACGCAGTATTTT
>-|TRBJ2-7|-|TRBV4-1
CASAVGGSSYEQYF
TGCGCCAGCGCCGTGGGGGGCAGCTCCTACGAGCAGTACTTC
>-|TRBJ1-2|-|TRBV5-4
CASSSRQTSHYGYTF
TGTGCCAGCAGTTCCCGACAGACCAGTCACTATGGCTACACCTTC
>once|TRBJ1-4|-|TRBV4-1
CASSQEWGGVEKLFF
TGCGCCAGCAGCCAAGAGTGGGGGGGGGTTGAAAAACTGTTTTTT
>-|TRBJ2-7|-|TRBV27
CASSYTGGAYDEQYF
TGTGCCAGCAGTTATACAGGGGGGGCCTACGACGAGCAGTACTTC
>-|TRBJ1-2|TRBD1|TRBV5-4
CASSLGGQGYYGYTF
TGTGCCAGCAGCCTTGGCGGACAGGGTTACTATGGCTACACCTTC
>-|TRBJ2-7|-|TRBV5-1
CASSSTRGALYEQYF
TGCGCCAGCAGCTCCACTCGGGGGGCTCTCTACGAGCAGTACTTC
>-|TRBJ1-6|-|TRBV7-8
CASRGVPDSPLHF
TGTGCCAGCAGGGGGGTGCCGGATTCACCCCTCCACTTT
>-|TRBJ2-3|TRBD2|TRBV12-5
CASGLGVERDGGDTQYF
TGTGCTAGTGGGTTGGGGGTAGAGCGGGATGGAGGAGATACGCAGTATTTT
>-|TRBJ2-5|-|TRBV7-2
CASSKTAGDFGETQYF
TGTGCCAGCAGCAAGACTGCAGGGGATTTTGGGGAGACCCAGTACTTC
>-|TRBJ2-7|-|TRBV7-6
CASSLSAAYEQYF
TGTGCCAGCAGCTTGTCCGCGGCCTACGAGCAGTACTTC
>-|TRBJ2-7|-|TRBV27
CASSFGGSSYEQYF
TGTGCCAGCAGTTTCGGCGGCAGCTCCTACGAGCAGTACTTC
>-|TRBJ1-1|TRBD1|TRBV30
CASQGQGGTEAFF
TGTGCCTCCCAGGGGCAGGGGGGGACTGAAGCTTTCTTT
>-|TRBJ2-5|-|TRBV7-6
CASSSKASTRETQYF
TGTGCCAGCAGCTCCAAGGCTTCAACCAGGGAGACCCAGTACTTC
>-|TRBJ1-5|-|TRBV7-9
CASSSARNQPQHF
TGTGCCAGCAGCTCCGCCCGAAATCAGCCCCAGCATTTT
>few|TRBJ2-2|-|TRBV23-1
CASSQVCQVWAGELFF
TGCGCCAGCAGTCAAGTTTGCCAGGTATGGGCCGGGGAGCTGTTTTTT
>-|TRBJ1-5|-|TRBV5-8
CASSLVTGTHQPQHF
TGTGCCAGCAGCTTGGTCACCGGGACCCATCAGCCCCAGCATTTT
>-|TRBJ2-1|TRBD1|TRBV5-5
CASSLARTGGYNEQFF
TGTGCCAGCAGCTTGGCTAGGACAGGCGGATACAATGAGCAGTTCTTC
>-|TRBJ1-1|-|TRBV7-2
CASSQHGLGLTEAFF
TGTGCCAGCAGCCAACACGGGTTAGGGCTGACTGAAGCTTTCTTT
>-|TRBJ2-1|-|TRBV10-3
CAISGGSRIYNEQFF
TGTGCCATCAGTGGGGGGTCCCGCATATACAATGAGCAGTTCTTC
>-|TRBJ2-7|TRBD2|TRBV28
CASIKRSGREQYF
TGTGCCAGCATCAAGAGGAGCGGGAGAGAGCAGTACTTC
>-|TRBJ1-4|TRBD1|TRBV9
CASSPQTGGREKLFF
TGTGCCAGCAGCCCGCAGACAGGGGGCCGGGAAAAACTGTTTTTT
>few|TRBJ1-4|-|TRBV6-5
CASRSTGFNEKLFF
TGTGCCAGCAGATCCACAGGGTTTAATGAAAAACTGTTTTTT
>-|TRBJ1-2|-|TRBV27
CASGAGGRGDGYTF
TGTGCCAGCGGAGCGGGGGGCAGGGGTGATGGCTACACCTTC
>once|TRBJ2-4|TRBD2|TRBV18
CASSQELAGNIQYF
TGTGCCAGCTCACAAGAACTAGCGGGAAACATTCAGTACTTC
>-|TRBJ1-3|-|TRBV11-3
CASSLESGNTIYF
TGTGCCAGCAGCTTAGAGAGTGGAAACACCATATATTTT
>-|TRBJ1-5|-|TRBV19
CASSWAQGVNQPQHF
TGTGCCAGTAGTTGGGCCCAAGGAGTCAATCAGCCCCAGCATTTT
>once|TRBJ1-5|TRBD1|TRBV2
CASSYRGRNQPQHF
TGTGCCAGCAGTTACAGGGGCCGCAATCAGCCCCAGCATTTT
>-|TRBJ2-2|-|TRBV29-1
CSVEDRLANTGELFF
TGCAGCGTTGAAGATCGGCTGGCGAACACCGGGGAGCTGTTTTTT
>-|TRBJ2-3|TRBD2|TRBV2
CASSPGTSGGPTQYF
TGTGCCAGCAGTCCCGGGACTAGCGGGGGGCCAACGCAGTATTTT
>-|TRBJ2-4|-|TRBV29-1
CSVGSSLAKNIQYF
TGCAGCGTTGGCAGCAGTCTAGCCAAAAACATTCAGTACTTC
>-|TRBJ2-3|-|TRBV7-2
CASSLRDTQYF
TGTGCCAGCAGCTTGAGGGATACGCAGTATTTT
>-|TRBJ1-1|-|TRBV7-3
CASSLREGTEAFF
TGTGCCAGCAGTTTGAGGGAGGGCACTGAAGCTTTCTTT
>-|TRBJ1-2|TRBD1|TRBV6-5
CASGDEGADSYGYTF
TGTGCCAGCGGGGACGAGGGGGCCGACTCCTATGGCTACACCTTC
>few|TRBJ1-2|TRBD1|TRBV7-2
CASSLGGGRGYTF
TGTGCCAGCAGCTTGGGAGGGGGCCGTGGCTACACCTTC
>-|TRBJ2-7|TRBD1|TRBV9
CASSVEGQGIYEQYF
TGTGCCAGCAGCGTAGAGGGACAGGGGATCTACGAGCAGTACTTC
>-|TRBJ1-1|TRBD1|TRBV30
CAWSHDRGTEAFF
TGTGCCTGGAGTCATGACAGGGGGACTGAAGCTTTCTTT
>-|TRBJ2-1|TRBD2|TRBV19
CATFGTSGNPNEQFF
TGTGCCACCTTTGGGACTAGCGGAAACCCCAATGAGCAGTTCTTC
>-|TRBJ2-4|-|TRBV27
CASSEHRDSLLGDIQYF
TGTGCCAGCAGCGAGCACCGGGACTCTCTATTGGGGGACATTCAGTACTTC
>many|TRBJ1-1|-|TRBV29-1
CSVEVGGQNTEAFF
TGCAGCGTTGAAGTCGGGGGCCAAAACACTGAAGCTTTCTTT
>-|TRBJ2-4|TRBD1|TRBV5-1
CASSLDRGNIQYF
TGCGCCAGCAGCCTGGACAGGGGGAACATTCAGTACTTC
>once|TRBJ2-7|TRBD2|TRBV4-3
CASSQGFSGGGYEQYF
TGCGCCAGCAGCCAAGGGTTTAGCGGGGGTGGCTACGAGCAGTACTTC
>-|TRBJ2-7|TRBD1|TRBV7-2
CASSLVTGGLGEQYF
TGTGCCAGCAGCTTAGTCACAGGGGGCCTGGGCGAGCAGTACTTC
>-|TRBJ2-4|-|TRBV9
CASSPQLDQGLIQYF
TGTGCCAGCAGCCCTCAGCTCGACCAGGGCCTAATTCAGTACTTC
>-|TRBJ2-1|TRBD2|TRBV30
CAWSERTSARGNEQFF
TGTGCCTGGAGTGAGAGGACTAGCGCACGGGGGAATGAGCAGTTCTTC
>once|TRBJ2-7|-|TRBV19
CASSMGSSYEQYF
TGTGCCAGTAGTATGGGGTCCTCCTACGAGCAGTACTTC
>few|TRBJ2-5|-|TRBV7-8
CASRIEGMVQETQYF
TGTGCCAGCAGAATAGAGGGGATGGTCCAAGAGACCCAGTACTTC
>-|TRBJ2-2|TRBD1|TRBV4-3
CASSQGQGAISGELFF
TGCGCCAGCAGCCAAGGACAGGGGGCAATTAGCGGGGAGCTGTTTTTT
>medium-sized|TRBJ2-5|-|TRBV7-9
CASSLGTLSWETQYF
TGTGCCAGCAGCTTAGGTACTCTGTCGTGGGAGACCCAGTACTTC
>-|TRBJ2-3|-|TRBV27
CASSRRPRGLKSTDTQYF
TGTGCCAGCAGTCGACGCCCCCGCGGACTAAAAAGCACAGATACGCAGTATTTT